One and the same sample provided the 2 T cell receptor beta chains below, sequenced in a study of radiation and T cells in renal cell carcinoma. The protocol was immunoSEQ multiplex PCR, while the TCRdb copy is restricted to in-frame clones and leaves out a portion. The sample lists fewer than 85,000 clones; 80% to 90% were seen once. The time point here: blood 4 weeks post-SBRT, at nephrectomy. Treatment denoted: 15 Gy SBRT to primary tumor, nephrectomy 4 weeks later. The sample was blood, taken from a patient whose treatment included radiotherapy and nephrectomy. These TCRs come from a woman between 65 and 79 years old with renal cell carcinoma.

The chain uses TRBV19 and TRBJ2-3, with D unresolved. The CDR3 spans 14 residues. Germline loops: CDR1 LNHDA, CDR2 SQIVND (reference sequence). V lost 6 bases and J lost 6, with 16 bases in between. In DNA, the CDR3 is TGTGCCAGTAGGCCATGGCTGGGATCGGATACGCAGTATTTT. Its translation is CASRPWLGSDTQYF.

The chain recombines TRBV19 with TRBJ1-2; D is unresolved. Germline lookup yields CDR1 LNHDA and CDR2 SQIVND (reference sequence). Trimming stripped 5 bases from V and 5 bases from J, with 15 bases between. The CDR3 loop spans 14 amino acids. The CDR3 protein is CASSPLDSIYGYTF. CDR3 sequence (DNA): TGTGCCAGTAGTCCCCTGGACTCCATTTATGGCTACACCTTC.